This entry lists 9 T cell receptor beta chains sequenced from one sample in a study of T cells in localized non-small cell lung cancer. Method: immunoSEQ multiplex PCR; TCRdb's copy keeps in-frame clones and lacks some. The table lists about 35,000 clones, under 95% of them singletons. The sequenced sample was peripheral blood mononuclear cells, obtained before any cancer treatment. These receptor sequences come from an older female donor with stage II lung adenocarcinoma.

The genes are TRBV5-6 and TRBJ1-5; D is uncertain. Germline-derived CDR1 and CDR2 are SGHDT and YYEEEE. This CDR3 region has 13 residues. Trimming stripped 0 bases from V and 7 bases from J, with 8 bases between. CDR3 in amino acids: CASSLGTQQPQHF. In DNA, the CDR3 is TGTGCCAGCAGCTTGGGTACCCAGCAGCCCCAGCATTTT. Drawing the rest from reference TRBV5-6 and TRBJ1-5, the complete variable domain is DAGVTQSPTHLIKTRGQQVTLRCSPKSGHDTVSWYQQALGQGPQFIFQYYEEEERQRGNFPDRFSGHQFPNYSSELNVNALLLGDSALYLCASSLGTQQPQHFGDGTRLSIL.

J is TRBJ2-6 and V is TRBV29-1; D is unresolved. Trimming took off 7 bases at V and 0 bases at J, with 10 bases between the two ends. Germline assignment: CDR1 SQVTM and CDR2 ANQGSEA. The CDR3 is 14 amino acids. DNA for the CDR3: TGCAGCGCAAGGACGGACTCTGGGGCCAACGTCCTGACTTTC. Its protein is CSARTDSGANVLTF.

The V call is TRBV6-5, the J call TRBJ2-7; D is perhaps TRBD1 or TRBD2 (6 bases each). Germline CDR1 MNHEY, CDR2 SVGAGI. The V end lost 6 bases, the J end lost 5 bases, and 8 bases lay between the germline ends. This CDR3 comprises 11 residues. The chain's CDR3 is CASRGGDEQYF. The CDR3 nucleotides are TGTGCCAGCAGGGGGGGCGACGAGCAGTACTTC.

CDR3 sequence reads: CASSQDGSGGFTDTQYF. The CDR3 DNA is TGCGCCAGCAGCCAGGATGGATCGGGAGGGTTCACAGATACGCAGTATTTT. This chain joins TRBV4-1 and TRBJ2-3; 8 nucleotides agree with TRBD2. CDR1 is MGHRA and CDR2 is YSYEKL in the germline V gene. The trim removed 3 bases at V and 2 bases at J, leaving 10 bases unmatched. The CDR3 runs to 17 residues.

The rearrangement uses TRBV5-6 and TRBJ2-3; D not certain. This CDR3 is built from 13 residues. Germline V lookup: CDR1 SGHDT, CDR2 YYEEEE. Trimming pared 6 bases from V and 0 bases from J, leaving 8 bases between. CDR3 in DNA: TGTGCCAGCAACTTAGGAAGCACAGATACGCAGTATTTT. Its translation: CASNLGSTDTQYF. The variable domain in full, with the rest retrieved from reference TRBV5-6 and TRBJ2-3, is DAGVTQSPTHLIKTRGQQVTLRCSPKSGHDTVSWYQQALGQGPQFIFQYYEEEERQRGNFPDRFSGHQFPNYSSELNVNALLLGDSALYLCASNLGSTDTQYFGPGTRLTVL.

This clone appeared a few times. The chain employs TRBV14 and TRBJ2-2; D is perhaps TRBD2 (5 bases). The CDR3 is made up of 14 amino acids. V lost 2 bases and J lost 5, with 9 bases in between. Looked up from germline, CDR1 is SGHDN and CDR2 is FVKESK. DNA for the CDR3: TGTGCCAGCAGCCAATTGGACTTGACCGGGGAGCTGTTTTTT. It is translated as CASSQLDLTGELFF.

This clone showed up just once. The chain carries TRBV7-8 and TRBJ1-1; 8 positions agree with TRBD1. Germline V gives CDR1 SGHVS, CDR2 FQNEAQ. V dropped 5 bases and J dropped 0; count of bases not matched to a gene: 2. This CDR3 is built from 14 residues. CDR3: CASSQDRVNTEAFF. The CDR3 bases are TGTGCCAGCAGCCAGGACAGGGTGAACACTGAAGCTTTCTTT. Drawing the rest from reference TRBV7-8 and TRBJ1-1, the complete variable domain is GAGVSQSPRYKVAKRGQDVALRCDPISGHVSLFWYQQALGQGPEFLTYFQNEAQLDKSGLPSDRFFAERPEGSVSTLKIQRTQQEDSAVYLCASSQDRVNTEAFFGQGTRLTVV.

The chain joins TRBV11-2 to TRBJ2-7; 7 bases fit TRBD2. The CDR3 has 15 residues. Germline CDR1 and CDR2: SGHAT and FQNNGV. V shed 1 base and J 4 bases; nucleotides not matched to a gene: 7. The CDR3 sequence: CASSLVIASGYEQYF. The CDR3 DNA reads as TGTGCCAGCAGCTTAGTCATTGCTAGCGGTTACGAGCAGTACTTC.

The J gene is TRBJ2-7, the V gene TRBV4-3; D possibly corresponds to TRBD2 (6 bases). The CDR3 runs to 14 residues. V lost 0 bases, J lost 7 bases, and 13 bases lay in between. CDR1 is LGHNA and CDR2 is YSLEER in the germline V gene. CDR3 nucleotides: TGCGCCAGCAGCCAAGACCGCGGGGCGCGGGAGCAGTACTTC. This codes for CASSQDRGAREQYF.